In its sample, the clone carrying this TCR beta chain was seen a few times. Its antigen is unidentified. These data belong to a study of spatial heterogeneity in lung cancer. Study-wide context: Consistently, beta-chain sequences turned up in larger numbers than alpha-chain sequences did.

On each TCR cDNA molecule, a unique molecular identifier was present. TCRdb recomputed calls from the 5' RACE reads with MiXCR, one row per CDR3 protein. The data hold roughly 46,000 distinct CDR3 sequences, with 10% to 15% observed a single time. This CDR3 is 13 amino acids long. V was pared by 5 bases and J by 10 bases, with 17 bases between. Findings and limits, study-wide: The study found ubiquitous expanded tumor TCRs in blood more at resection than follow-up.

Sample time point: sample taken at primary tumor resection. From tumor, nontumor lung or frozen PBMC, whole RNA was taken unsorted for sequencing. The donors comprised around 76 untreated early-stage non-small cell lung cancer patients. This specimen consisted of PBMCs, obtained at surgery. The chain is built from TRBV12-3 or TRBV12-4 and TRBJ1-1; D not certain. The sequence was collected from a female donor with early-stage non-small cell lung cancer. The CDR3 bases are TGTGCCAGCAGTCCCCGGGAGCGGTCTACAGCTTTCTTT. Its protein is CASSPRERSTAFF.